These 16 T cell receptor beta chains share one sample of origin, sequenced in a study of blood T cell repertoires in COVID-19. TCRdb keeps only in-frame clones here, not all; method: immunoSEQ multiplex PCR. The sample comprises some 240,000 clones, 80% to 85% of which are singletons, and around 3.6% rests with the top ten. The source material was PBMCs or T cells enriched from blood (not recorded which). The receptor set was obtained from a man in his fifties or sixties who had recovered from COVID-19.

This chain links TRBV19 with TRBJ1-2; D might be TRBD1 (5 bases). Germline CDR1 is LNHDA and CDR2 is SQIVND (reference sequence). CDR3 length: 13 residues. V gave up 5 bases and J gave up 5 bases, with 12 bases separating them. CDR3 DNA: TGTGCCAGTAGTCGTCCGACAGTTTATGGCTACACCTTC. Translated, it gives CASSRPTVYGYTF.

The J gene is TRBJ1-5, the V gene TRBV27; tentatively, D is TRBD1 (6 bases). The CDR3 is 13 amino acids. Germline V lookup: CDR1 MNHEY, CDR2 SMNVEV (reference sequence). The ends were cut back, 4 bases at V and 11 bases at J, with 15 bases in the middle. CDR3 nucleotide sequence: TGTGCCAGCAGTTCGACAGGCCAGTGGACCCAGCATTTT. This encodes CASSSTGQWTQHF.

The CDR3: CASSFSGQSNQPQHF. CDR3 sequence (DNA): TGTGCCAGCAGCTTCTCCGGACAGAGCAATCAGCCCCAGCATTTT. This chain uses TRBV7-2 with TRBJ1-5, with D possibly matching TRBD1 (6 bases). Germline CDR1 SGHTA, CDR2 FQGNSA. V shed 3 bases and J shed 1 base, with 10 bases lying between them. There are 15 residues in the CDR3.

This chain joins TRBV7-9 and TRBJ1-3; 7 bases are a match to TRBD1. There are 15 residues in the CDR3. Germline CDR1 reads SEHNR; CDR2 reads FQNEAQ (reference sequence). The V gene end was trimmed by 3 bases and the J gene end by 3 bases; junction bases not matched to a gene: 5. CDR3 protein: CASSFLGGGGNTIYF. The CDR3 DNA follows: TGTGCCAGCAGCTTTCTAGGGGGCGGTGGAAACACCATATATTTT.

Only one count was recorded for this clone. At the DNA level, this CDR3 is encoded by other sequences in the same sample as well. The chain employs TRBV6-5 and TRBJ1-5; D is ambiguous. The CDR3 consists of 13 residues. Germline assignment: CDR1 MNHEY and CDR2 SVGAGI. V was pared by 6 bases and J by 2 bases, with 8 bases between. The DNA for the CDR3 is TGTGCCAGCAGGGAGGGCGGCAATCAGCCCCAGCATTTT. It encodes CASREGGNQPQHF.

The chain couples TRBV10-1 to TRBJ2-5; D call uncertain. The CDR3 totals 13 residues. V lost 6 bases, J lost 10 bases, and 18 bases lay in between. Germline CDR1 reads WNHNN; CDR2 reads SYGVQD (reference sequence). CDR3 sequence (DNA): TGCGCCAGCAGACCCCTCCCGGGTCGAGACCAGTACTTC. This encodes CASRPLPGRDQYF.

The V call is TRBV14, the J call TRBJ2-3, with 10 nucleotides matching TRBD2. Germline V CDR1 and CDR2: SGHDN, FVKESK. This CDR3 spans 16 amino acids. The V and J ends lost 4 bases and 3 bases, in that order; junction bases with no gene match: 7. CDR3 in DNA: TGTGCCAGCAGCCGAAGACTAGCGGGTAATACAGATACGCAGTATTTT. This gives the protein CASSRRLAGNTDTQYF.

This clone has just one count. V and J are TRBV30 and TRBJ1-2; TRBD1 is a possible D gene (5 bases). The CDR3 extends over 16 amino acids. Germline CDR1 reads GTSNPN; CDR2 reads SVGIG (reference sequence). Trimming took off 2 bases at V and 7 bases at J, with 23 bases between the two ends. The CDR3 sequence: CAWSPRAGQAPGGYTF. DNA of the CDR3: TGTGCCTGGAGTCCCAGGGCCGGCCAGGCCCCTGGTGGCTACACCTTC.

CDR3 in DNA: TGCGCCAGCAGCGAGGCGACAGGGGGCAGCTATGGCTACACCTTC. It translates to CASSEATGGSYGYTF. The genes are TRBV5-1 and TRBJ1-2; 10 nucleotides agree with TRBD1. The CDR3 length is 15 residues. Germline V gene lookup returns CDR1 SGHRS and CDR2 YFSETQ. The J segment lost 4 bases and the V segment lost 4 bases, leaving 7 bases of the junction unmatched.

The chain has TRBV10-2 and TRBJ1-4; D unresolved. The CDR3 has 12 residues. V dropped 4 bases and J dropped 7 bases, with 7 bases sitting between them. Per germline, CDR1 WSHSY and CDR2 SAAADI. DNA for the CDR3: TGCGCCAGCAGTGTTAACAGTGAAAAACTGTTTTTT. Its translation: CASSVNSEKLFF.

The chain carries TRBV6-5 and TRBJ1-1; D unclear. Germline CDR1 reads MNHEY; CDR2 reads SVGAGI. The CDR3 is 13 residues long. Trimming shortened V by 6 bases and J by 7 bases, and 15 bases separated the two germline ends. The CDR3 sequence is CASRLGSRFEAFF. DNA for the CDR3: TGTGCCAGCAGGTTGGGCAGTCGGTTTGAAGCTTTCTTT.

The rearrangement links TRBV18 to TRBJ1-2; D might be TRBD1 (5 bases). CDR3 length: 13 residues. V lost 2 bases to trimming and J lost 2 bases, with 6 bases between them. Looked up from germline, CDR1 is KGHSH and CDR2 is LQKENI. CDR3 sequence reads: CASSPRQNYGYTF. CDR3 DNA sequence: TGTGCCAGCTCACCAAGACAGAACTATGGCTACACCTTC.

The chain links TRBV9 to TRBJ2-2; D not resolved. The CDR3 totals 14 residues. Germline CDR1 and CDR2: SGDLS and YYNGEE. Trimming took off 2 bases at V and 7 bases at J, with 12 bases between the two ends. The CDR3 nucleotides are TGTGCCAGCAGCGTTGGGCCAGGTCTCGGGGAGCTGTTTTTT. Protein product: CASSVGPGLGELFF.

This clone was seen repeatedly, ten times or more. The chain uses TRBV10-2 and TRBJ2-7; tentative D call: TRBD2 (5 bases). Trimming cost V 8 bases and J 1 base, with 24 bases left between them. Germline V gene data show CDR1 as WSHSY and CDR2 as SAAADI. CDR3 size: 17 residues. The DNA for the CDR3 is TGCGCCAGCGGAAGACTGGCGGGCCGCCGCGCGTCCTACGAGCAGTACTTC. Translating it yields CASGRLAGRRASYEQYF.

The chain carries TRBV9 and TRBJ1-4, with D perhaps TRBD1 (6 bases). Germline V lookup: CDR1 SGDLS, CDR2 YYNGEE. The CDR3 is 16 residues long. V was cut by 0 bases and J by 7 bases, with 16 bases left in between. The CDR3 is CASSVATGGSGEKLFF. In DNA form, the CDR3 reads TGTGCCAGCAGCGTAGCTACGGGGGGCTCGGGTGAAAAACTGTTTTTT.

The genes are TRBV24-1 and TRBJ2-3, with TRBD1 matching over 8 bases. This CDR3 is built from 16 residues. The junction had 6 bases not matched to a gene; V was cut back by 5 bases and J by 0 bases. Germline V gene lookup returns CDR1 KGHDR and CDR2 SFDVKD. CDR3: CATSGAQGASTDTQYF. The CDR3 DNA follows: TGTGCCACCAGTGGCGCCCAGGGGGCAAGCACAGATACGCAGTATTTT.